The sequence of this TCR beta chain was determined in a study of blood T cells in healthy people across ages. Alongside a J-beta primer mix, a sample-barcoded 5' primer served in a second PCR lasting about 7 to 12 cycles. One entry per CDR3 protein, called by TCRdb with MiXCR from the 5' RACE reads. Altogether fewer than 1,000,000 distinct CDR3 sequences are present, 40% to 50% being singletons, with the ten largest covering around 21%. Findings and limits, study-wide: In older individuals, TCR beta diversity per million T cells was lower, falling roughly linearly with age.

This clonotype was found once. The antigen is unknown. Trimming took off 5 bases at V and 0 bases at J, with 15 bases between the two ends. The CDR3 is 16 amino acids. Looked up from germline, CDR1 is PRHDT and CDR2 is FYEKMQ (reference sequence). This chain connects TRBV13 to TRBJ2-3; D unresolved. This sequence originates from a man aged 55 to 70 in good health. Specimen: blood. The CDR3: CASSIRRGPSTDTQYF. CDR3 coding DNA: TGTGCCAGCAGCATCCGTCGTGGACCTAGCACAGATACGCAGTATTTT. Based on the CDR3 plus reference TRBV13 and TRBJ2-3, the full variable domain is AAGVIQSPRHLIKEKRETATLKCYPIPRHDTVYWYQQGPGQDPQFLISFYEKMQSDKGSIPDRFSAQQFSDYHSELNMSSLELGDSALYFCASSIRRGPSTDTQYFGPGTRLTVL.